The T cell receptor (beta chain) described here comes from a study of beta chain features in type 1 diabetes. Whole-study context: Healthy donors, compared against patients, showed similar age, gender and cell yields.

CD4+ cells of the naive, central memory, regulatory and stem cell-like memory types were sorted via CD45RO/CCR7/CD25/CD127/CD95/CD27. The table lists this clone with a few counts. Antigen: not known. cDNA synthesis used the whole RNA isolate, giving expressed TCRB sequences. The method was immunoSEQ multiplex PCR; TCRdb's version includes in-frame clones alone and lacks a portion of them. This table holds roughly 310,000 clones, more than 9.5% found once. Points from the study as a whole: PCR might favor shorter templates, but any such skew would affect patients and controls equally. High-TCR-expressing cells could be over-represented by cDNA sequencing.

Unmatched junction bases numbered 11, after V lost 5 bases and J lost 5 bases. This CDR3 is built from 15 residues. Per germline, CDR1 SGDLS and CDR2 YYNGEE. This clonotype was obtained from a young woman in good health. The chain uses TRBV9 and TRBJ2-5, with 8 bases fitting TRBD1. The sample consisted of naive CD4+ T cells from blood. The CDR3 protein is CASSTDQGAGETQYF. The CDR3 nucleotides are TGTGCCAGCAGTACGGATCAGGGGGCCGGTGAGACCCAGTACTTC.